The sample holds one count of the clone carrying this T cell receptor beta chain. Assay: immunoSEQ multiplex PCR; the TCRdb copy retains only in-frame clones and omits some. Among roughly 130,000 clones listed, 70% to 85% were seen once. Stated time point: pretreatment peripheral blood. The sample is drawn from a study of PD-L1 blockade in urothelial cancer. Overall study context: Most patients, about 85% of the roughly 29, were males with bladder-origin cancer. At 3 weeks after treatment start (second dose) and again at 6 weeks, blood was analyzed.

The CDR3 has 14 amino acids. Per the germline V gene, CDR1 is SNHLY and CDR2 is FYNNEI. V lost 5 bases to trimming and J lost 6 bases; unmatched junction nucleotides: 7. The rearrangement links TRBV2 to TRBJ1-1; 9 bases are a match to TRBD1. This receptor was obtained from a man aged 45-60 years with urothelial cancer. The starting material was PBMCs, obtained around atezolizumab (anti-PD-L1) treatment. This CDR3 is CASSRSRDRAEAFF. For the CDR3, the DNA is TGTGCCAGCAGTAGGTCCCGGGACAGGGCTGAAGCTTTCTTT.